One sample yielded the 25 T cell receptor beta chains listed below, sequenced in a study of shared clonotypes between healthy human individuals. Clones were read by immunoSEQ multiplex PCR, and TCRdb kept only the in-frame ones, dropping some. The data contain 2,500,000 or so clones, 80% to 95% of them singletons. The specimen sequenced was naive CD4+ T cells from PBMCs. Described subset: CD45RA+ positively selected. The receptors here all came from a man aged 18 to 30 in good health. Some clones in this sample may be carry-over from other donors' samples.

The chain has TRBV7-3 and TRBJ2-5; 7 bases align to TRBD1. Germline CDR1 reads SGHTA; CDR2 reads FQGTGA. V lost 2 bases and J lost 5; bases outside the gene matches: 5. The CDR3 contains 14 residues. The CDR3 DNA is TGTGCCAGCAGCTTAGGGACAGTTGCCGAGACCCAGTACTTC. Its translation is CASSLGTVAETQYF.

The rearrangement uses TRBV7-2 and TRBJ2-7; weak D call: TRBD2 (6 bases). Germline CDR1 reads SGHTA; CDR2 reads FQGNSA. This CDR3 is 14 amino acids long. The V end was cut by 5 bases, the J end by 0 bases, with 11 bases between. CDR3: CASSPGTYSYEQYF. The CDR3 nucleotides read TGTGCCAGCAGCCCGGGGACTTACTCCTACGAGCAGTACTTC.

This chain connects TRBV5-4 to TRBJ2-3; TRBD1 matches 7 bases. Losses at the gene ends were 1 base for V and 4 bases for J; bases not matched to a gene: 9. This CDR3 contains 16 residues. Germline V lookup: CDR1 SGHNT, CDR2 YYREEE (reference sequence). The CDR3 coding sequence is TGTGCCAGCAGCTTGCCGCCAGGGGGTCGGGCAGATACGCAGTATTTT. Translated: CASSLPPGGRADTQYF.

J is TRBJ1-5 and V is TRBV2; a possible D gene is TRBD1 (6 bases). V lost 5 bases to trimming and J lost 0 bases, with 14 bases between them. Germline CDR1 reads SNHLY; CDR2 reads FYNNEI. This CDR3 has 16 amino acids. The DNA for the CDR3 is TGTGCCAGCAGTAGGGGGGGTAGGTCTAGCAATCAGCCCCAGCATTTT. It codes for CASSRGGRSSNQPQHF.

The chain couples TRBV5-5 to TRBJ2-5, with a weak D call TRBD1 (5 bases). CDR1 SGHKS and CDR2 YYEKEE come from the germline V gene (reference sequence). The CDR3 sequence is 13 residues long. V was clipped by 0 bases and J by 5 bases, with 8 bases between them. The CDR3 DNA reads TGTGCCAGCAGCTTGGGGACAACGGAGACCCAGTACTTC. Amino acids: CASSLGTTETQYF. The whole variable domain, remainder taken from reference TRBV5-5 and TRBJ2-5, is DAGVTQSPTHLIKTRGQQVTLRCSPISGHKSVSWYQQVLGQGPQFIFQYYEKEERGRGNFPDRFSARQFPNYSSELNVNALLLGDSALYLCASSLGTTETQYFGPGTRLLVL.

The chain combines TRBV5-4 with TRBJ1-3; D may be TRBD1 (5 bases). The germline V gene has CDR1 SGHNT and CDR2 YYREEE (reference sequence). CDR3 size: 14 residues. The V end was cut by 3 bases, the J end by 3 bases, with 10 bases between. The CDR3 loop reads CASSWGGVGNTIYF. The DNA for the CDR3 is TGTGCCAGCAGCTGGGGGGGAGTTGGAAACACCATATATTTT.

This chain joins TRBV28 and TRBJ1-4; no firm D call. Germline assignment: CDR1 MDHEN and CDR2 SYDVKM. The V gene lost 10 bases and the J gene lost 6 bases, with 21 bases spanning the gap. This CDR3 region has 15 residues. CDR3 amino acids: CAISRAGLGDEKLFF. Here the CDR3 DNA reads TGTGCCATATCCCGAGCTGGCCTCGGGGATGAAAAACTGTTTTTT.

This chain links TRBV6-6 with TRBJ1-6; possible D gene TRBD1, 6 bases. Per the germline V gene, CDR1 is MNHNY and CDR2 is SVGAGI (reference sequence). The CDR3 sequence is 15 residues long. V was cut by 6 bases and J by 6 bases, with 15 bases left in between. This CDR3 reads CASSRTEPFNSPLHF. CDR3 in DNA: TGTGCCAGCAGCCGGACAGAACCATTTAATTCACCCCTCCACTTT.

The J gene is TRBJ1-5, the V gene TRBV5-1; 10 bases are shared with TRBD1. V was clipped by 4 bases and J by 3 bases; unmatched bases: 4. The CDR3 runs 15 residues. CDR1 and CDR2 from the germline V gene are SGHRS and YFSETQ. The CDR3 DNA reads TGCGCCAGCAGCGCGGGACAGGGGCTCAATCAGCCCCAGCATTTT. This translates into CASSAGQGLNQPQHF.

This chain joins TRBV28 and TRBJ2-7; D gene uncertain. CDR1 and CDR2 (germline): MDHEN, SYDVKM. Trimming pared 3 bases from V and 0 bases from J, leaving 9 bases between. The length of the CDR3 is 14 residues. As DNA, the CDR3 is TGTGCCAGCAGTTTGACGGAGAGCTCCTACGAGCAGTACTTC. Protein sequence: CASSLTESSYEQYF.

The CDR3 region is CASSTTSPRQATFSYEQYF. The CDR3, as DNA: TGTGCCAGCAGTACGACATCTCCCAGACAGGCGACCTTCTCCTACGAGCAGTACTTC. V usage is TRBV28 and J usage is TRBJ2-7; weak D call: TRBD1 (6 bases). V lost 5 bases to trimming and J lost 0 bases, with 26 bases between them. The CDR3 has 19 amino acids. CDR1 and CDR2 from the germline V gene are MDHEN and SYDVKM.

V usage is TRBV15 and J usage is TRBJ2-7, with 7 positions matching TRBD2. Germline assignment: CDR1 LNHNV and CDR2 YYDKDF (reference sequence). The CDR3 runs 15 residues. Trimming removed 1 base from V and 2 bases from J; junction bases left unmatched: 5. CDR3 sequence: CATSRVAGATYEQYF. The CDR3 nucleotides are TGTGCCACCAGCAGAGTTGCGGGAGCTACCTACGAGCAGTACTTC.

The DNA of the CDR3 is TGTGCCAGCAGTGGCGGGGGGGCAGACACTGAAGCTTTCTTT. Protein: CASSGGGADTEAFF. This rearrangement joins TRBV28 to TRBJ1-1, with D perhaps TRBD1 (6 bases). CDR3 length: 14 residues. V was shortened by 5 bases and J by 3 bases, with 13 bases between the two germline ends. Germline assignment: CDR1 MDHEN and CDR2 SYDVKM.

Comments on this clone: This CDR3 is also generated by other DNA sequences in the sample. V usage is TRBV6-5 and J usage is TRBJ2-7; D perhaps matches TRBD1 (5 bases). The CDR3 is 11 amino acids. The germline gives CDR1 MNHEY, CDR2 SVGAGI. Trimming removed 2 bases at V and 6 bases at J, with 5 bases between. For the CDR3, the DNA is TGTGCCAGCAGTTACAGGGGCGAGCAGTACTTC. As protein: CASSYRGEQYF.

J is TRBJ1-4 and V is TRBV4-2; 10 bases align to TRBD1. Germline V gene data show CDR1 as LGHNA and CDR2 as YNFKEQ. The CDR3 contains 13 residues. V shed 3 bases, J shed 8 bases, and the junction held 0 bases outside the gene matches. The CDR3 region is CASSQDRGEKLFF. DNA for the CDR3: TGTGCCAGCAGCCAGGACAGGGGGGAAAAACTGTTTTTT.

The rearrangement links TRBV4-3 to TRBJ1-1; D unclear. Between the trimmed V and J ends, which lost 4 bases and 4 bases, there was a span of 16 bases. CDR3 length equals 15 residues. Germline V gene lookup returns CDR1 LGHNA and CDR2 YSLEER. The CDR3 is CASSLIPTLLTEAFF. The CDR3 DNA is TGCGCCAGCAGCCTAATACCGACTTTGCTCACTGAAGCTTTCTTT.

A word on this clone: Distinct nucleotide sequences in the sample also encode this CDR3. CDR3 loop: CASSYSRDTYEQYF. The CDR3 bases are TGTGCCAGCAGTTACTCTAGGGACACCTACGAGCAGTACTTC. The chain uses TRBV6-5 and TRBJ2-7, with a weak D call TRBD1 (6 bases). This CDR3 contains 14 residues. The germline V gene encodes CDR1 MNHEY and CDR2 SVGAGI. V lost 0 bases and J lost 2, with 8 bases in between.

The chain recombines TRBV6-4 with TRBJ2-3; 12 bases agree with TRBD2. The CDR3 length is 18 residues. The germline V gene has CDR1 MRHNA and CDR2 SNTAGT. V lost 2 bases, J lost 5 bases, and 11 bases stayed unmatched. CDR3: CASSDLRVTSGRIDTQYF. The CDR3 nucleotides read TGTGCCAGCAGTGACCTCAGAGTCACTAGCGGGAGGATAGATACGCAGTATTTT.

This chain joins TRBV10-1 and TRBJ2-1; D gene uncertain. The CDR3 contains 13 residues. V lost 0 bases and J lost 7, with 7 bases in between. Germline-derived CDR1 and CDR2 are WNHNN and SYGVQD (reference sequence). CDR3 sequence: CASSESRENEQFF. For the CDR3, the DNA is TGCGCCAGCAGTGAGTCGCGAGAAAATGAGCAGTTCTTC.

V usage is TRBV7-2 and J usage is TRBJ1-5; D gene uncertain. Trimming left V 3 bases short and J 7 bases short, with 10 bases between. Germline CDR1 and CDR2: SGHTA and FQGNSA. The CDR3 loop spans 13 amino acids. CDR3 sequence reads: CASSFLVNQPQHF. In DNA, the CDR3 is TGTGCCAGCAGCTTCCTAGTGAACCAGCCCCAGCATTTT.

The DNA for the CDR3 is TGTGCCAGCAGCTTGAGCCCGAGGTCCTACGAGCAGTACTTC. Amino acids: CASSLSPRSYEQYF. This chain links TRBV5-5 with TRBJ2-7; D not resolved. V lost 1 base and J lost 1, with 9 bases in between. The CDR3 is made up of 14 amino acids. CDR1 and CDR2 (germline): SGHKS, YYEKEE (reference sequence). The entire variable domain, with the rest obtained from reference TRBV5-5 and TRBJ2-7, is as follows: DAGVTQSPTHLIKTRGQQVTLRCSPISGHKSVSWYQQVLGQGPQFIFQYYEKEERGRGNFPDRFSARQFPNYSSELNVNALLLGDSALYLCASSLSPRSYEQYFGPGTRLTVT.

This clone was detected once. J is TRBJ2-3 and V is TRBV13; D is perhaps TRBD1 (6 bases). Per germline, CDR1 PRHDT and CDR2 FYEKMQ (reference sequence). CDR3 length: 16 amino acids. V was trimmed by 5 bases and J by 2 bases, leaving 17 bases between them. CDR3 in amino acids: CASSELQGRFTDTQYF. In DNA form, the CDR3 reads TGTGCCAGCAGCGAACTACAGGGAAGGTTCACAGATACGCAGTATTTT.

The chain couples TRBV6-5 to TRBJ2-1; 8 bases are shared with TRBD2. The germline gives CDR1 MNHEY, CDR2 SVGAGI. Trimming cost V 9 bases and J 0 bases; bases outside gene matches: 7. This CDR3 is 15 amino acids long. The CDR3 sequence is CASSSGSPSYNEQFF. DNA of the CDR3: TGTGCCAGTTCAAGCGGGAGTCCCTCCTACAATGAGCAGTTCTTC.

The chain has TRBV30 and TRBJ2-7, with 7 bases aligning to TRBD2. This CDR3 is built from 16 residues. J was trimmed by 6 bases and V by 4 bases; bases with no gene match: 18. CDR1 is GTSNPN, CDR2 SVGIG, per germline (reference sequence). The DNA for the CDR3 is TGTGCCTGGACACTTCCAAGCGGAACACCGGGGGGCGAGCAGTACTTC. Translation gives CAWTLPSGTPGGEQYF.

V gene TRBV9 combines with J gene TRBJ2-1; D is unclear. The V gene's germline CDR1 is SGDLS and CDR2 YYNGEE. This CDR3 spans 12 amino acids. The V and J ends lost 0 bases and 12 bases respectively, with 10 bases between them. DNA of the CDR3: TGTGCCAGCAGCGTAGCGGTTTCTCGGCAGTTCTTC. Protein sequence: CASSVAVSRQFF.